This is a list of T cell receptor beta chains from one sample in a study of blood T cell repertoires in COVID-19. Generated by immunoSEQ multiplex PCR, the TCRdb table keeps only in-frame clones and is missing some. Of about 64,000 clones in the sample, 65% to 90% are singletons; the top ten hold 2.5% to 3.5%. The sample taken for sequencing was peripheral blood. Every receptor here comes from a man aged 50 to 59 with active COVID-19. Each CDR3 is given with its conserved first and last residue. The order of the fields is J gene, D gene, clone size, V gene, CDR3 DNA, CDR3 protein. D genes are given only for firm matches. The size of a clone is reported for some rows only, either as once, few or many, or as a class for expanded clones.

>TRBJ1-2|-|-|TRBV29-1
TGCAGCGTTGAAGGTGGACAACCCCGACGGGCACAGGACCCCAACTATGGCTACACCTTC
CSVEGGQPRRAQDPNYGYTF
>TRBJ2-7|TRBD2|few|TRBV5-4
TGTGCCAGCAGCCTCCGGGCTAGCGGGGGGGCCAAGTACTTC
CASSLRASGGAKYF
>TRBJ2-1|TRBD2|-|TRBV10-2
TGCGCCAGCAGTGACCCCCCGGGACTAGCGGTCAACAATGAGCAGTTCTTC
CASSDPPGLAVNNEQFF
>TRBJ2-3|-|once|TRBV6-5
TGTGCCAGCAGAGGTGGGAGGAACACAGATACGCAGTATTTT
CASRGGRNTDTQYF
>TRBJ2-3|-|-|TRBV18
TGTGCCAGCTCACCACGGGGGGATGGCGATACGCAGTATTTT
CASSPRGDGDTQYF
>TRBJ2-1|-|-|TRBV7-2
TGTGCCAGCAGTTTAATTCTTAGAGAAGAGCAGTTCTTC
CASSLILREEQFF
>TRBJ2-2|TRBD1|-|TRBV3-1/TRBV3-2
TGTGCCAGCAGGGGGGCAGGGGGCACCGGGGAGCTGTTTTTT
CASRGAGGTGELFF
>TRBJ2-7|TRBD1|-|TRBV11-3
TGTGCCAGCAGCTTAGGGGACAGATCTTACGAGCAGTACTTC
CASSLGDRSYEQYF
>TRBJ1-2|-|-|TRBV21-1
TGTGCCAGCACCCGACCGACTCGGCATGGCTACACCTTC
CASTRPTRHGYTF
>TRBJ2-1|TRBD1|once|TRBV11-3
TGTGCCAGCAGCTTAGATAAATGGGACAGGTCTGGGGGTGAGCAGTTCTTC
CASSLDKWDRSGGEQFF
>TRBJ1-3|TRBD1|-|TRBV5-1
TGCGCCAGCAGCTCCACAGGGGACCCCGGGGACACCATATATTTT
CASSSTGDPGDTIYF
>TRBJ1-2|-|-|TRBV9
TGTGCCAGCAGCAGAGAAGGGAGGGGCCCAGGCTATGGCTACACCTTC
CASSREGRGPGYGYTF
>TRBJ1-1|-|-|TRBV10-3
TGTGCCATCCCCCTCATACAGGGCAGGGACACTGAAGCTTTCTTT
CAIPLIQGRDTEAFF